One T cell receptor (beta chain) is described in this entry. This record belongs to a study of T cell responses to AZD1222 COVID-19 vaccine. The germline V gene has CDR1 MNHEY and CDR2 SMNVEV (reference sequence). Trimming pared 6 bases from V and 6 bases from J, leaving 8 bases between. The CDR3 has 11 amino acids. TCRdb's table, derived via immunoSEQ multiplex PCR, lists solely in-frame clones and lacks some. Counted here are 110,000 or so clones, around 90% occurring once; the ten biggest clones make up approximately 3.1%. Sequenced material: peripheral blood, taken on day 0 of MenACWY control vaccination. This chain connects TRBV27 to TRBJ1-2; D is unresolved. The sequence was obtained from an adult in good health. CDR3 sequence reads: CASRTYDGYTF. CDR3 coding DNA: TGTGCCAGCAGAACTTACGATGGCTACACCTTC.